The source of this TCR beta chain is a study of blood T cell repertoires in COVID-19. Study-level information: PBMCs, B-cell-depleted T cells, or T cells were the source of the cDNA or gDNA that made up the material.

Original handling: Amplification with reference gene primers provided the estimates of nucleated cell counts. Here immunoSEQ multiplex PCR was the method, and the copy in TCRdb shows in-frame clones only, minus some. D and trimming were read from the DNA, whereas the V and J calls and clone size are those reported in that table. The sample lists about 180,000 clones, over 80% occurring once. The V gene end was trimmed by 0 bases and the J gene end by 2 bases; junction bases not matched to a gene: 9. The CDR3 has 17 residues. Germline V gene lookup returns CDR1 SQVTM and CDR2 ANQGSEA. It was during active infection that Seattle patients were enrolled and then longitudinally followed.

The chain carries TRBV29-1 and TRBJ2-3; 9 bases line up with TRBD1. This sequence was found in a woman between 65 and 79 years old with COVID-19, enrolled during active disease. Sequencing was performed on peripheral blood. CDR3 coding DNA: TGCAGCGTTGAAGACCAATCCAGGACAGGGGCCACAGATACGCAGTATTTT. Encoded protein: CSVEDQSRTGATDTQYF.